The 29 T cell receptor beta chains below come from one sample, sequenced in a study of CD8 T cells in ankylosing spondylitis. Study-level findings and limits: Characteristic, it appeared, of ankylosing spondylitis blood was a TCR beta motif of several highly homologous variants.

TCRdb called the 5' RACE reads again in MiXCR, with one record for every CDR3 protein. The repertoire has 450,000 to 550,000 distinct CDR3 sequences, approximately 5.3% of them found once; the top ten carry under 4.5%. Their recognized antigens are unknown. Sample: blood, either unsorted or a sorted T cell fraction (not recorded which). The receptors stem from a male donor with ankylosing spondylitis.

At least ten counts were recorded for this clonotype. The J gene is TRBJ1-1, the V gene TRBV12-3 or TRBV12-4; unclear D gene. The CDR3 is made up of 14 amino acids. The V end lost 3 bases, the J end lost 3 bases, and 11 bases lay between the germline ends. CDR3 coding DNA: TGTGCCAGCAGTTTTAGGCAAGTCGACACTGAAGCTTTCTTT. This sequence encodes CASSFRQVDTEAFF.

This clonotype was picked up many times. The V call is TRBV7-2, the J call TRBJ1-6; D is unclear. V was trimmed by 5 bases and J by 8 bases, leaving 13 bases between them. Germline V gene lookup returns CDR1 SGHTA and CDR2 FQGNSA. The CDR3 runs 14 residues. Here the CDR3 DNA reads TGTGCCAGCAGCCTCGATACGGGTTATTCACCCCTCCACTTT. The encoded protein is CASSLDTGYSPLHF.

This clonotype was recorded at least ten times. The CDR3 reads CAISTNTEAFF. The CDR3, as DNA: TGTGCCATCAGCACTAACACTGAAGCTTTCTTT. The V call is TRBV10-3, the J call TRBJ1-1, with D uncertain. V lost 6 bases and J 2 bases, leaving 4 bases between the germline ends. The CDR3 is 11 amino acids. CDR1 ENHRY and CDR2 SYGVKD come from the germline V gene.

The sample holds many counts of this clonotype. The chain employs TRBV30 and TRBJ1-6; possible D gene TRBD1, 5 bases. Germline V CDR1 and CDR2: GTSNPN, SVGIG (reference sequence). The CDR3 runs to 14 residues. V shed 7 bases and J shed 7 bases, with 17 bases lying between them. The CDR3 spells CASQTGVGNSPLHF. CDR3 bases: TGTGCCTCCCAAACGGGGGTGGGGAATTCACCCCTCCACTTT.

There are many counts of this clonotype. The J gene is TRBJ1-5, the V gene TRBV7-2, with 8 bases identical to TRBD1. The junction had 6 bases not matched to a gene; V was cut back by 5 bases and J by 6 bases. Germline V CDR1 and CDR2: SGHTA, FQGNSA. This CDR3 comprises 14 residues. The CDR3 coding sequence is TGTGCCAGCAGCAAGGACAGGGACGCTCAGCCCCAGCATTTT. This translates into CASSKDRDAQPQHF.

This clonotype was seen repeatedly, ten times or more. V gene TRBV5-1 combines with J gene TRBJ2-2; TRBD2 aligns across 9 bases. This CDR3 is built from 17 residues. The V and J ends lost 4 bases and 2 bases, in that order; junction bases with no gene match: 9. Germline loops: CDR1 SGHRS, CDR2 YFSETQ. The CDR3 protein is CASSTRLADINTGELFF. CDR3 nucleotides: TGCGCCAGCAGCACCAGACTAGCGGATATTAACACCGGGGAGCTGTTTTTT.

This clonotype has just a few counts. This sequence joins TRBV7-2 and TRBJ2-2; TRBD2 aligns across 14 bases. The CDR3 is 16 amino acids. Germline V gives CDR1 SGHTA, CDR2 FQGNSA. V shed 4 bases and J 7 bases; nucleotides not matched to a gene: 5. The CDR3 DNA reads TGTGCCAGCAGCTCCAGGACTAGCGGGGGGTTCGGGGAGCTGTTTTTT. Its translation: CASSSRTSGGFGELFF.

This clonotype came up a few times. V gene TRBV28 combines with J gene TRBJ1-1, with 7 positions matching TRBD1. CDR1 is MDHEN and CDR2 is SYDVKM in the germline V gene. The CDR3 totals 16 residues. V trimming: 7 bases; J trimming: 4 bases; junction bases outside the gene matches: 15. This chain's CDR3 is CASTPPLGRGTTEAFF. CDR3 nucleotide sequence: TGTGCCAGCACCCCCCCTCTGGGCAGGGGGACCACTGAAGCTTTCTTT. Together with reference TRBV28 and TRBJ1-1, the CDR3 gives the full variable domain: DVKVTQSSRYLVKRTGEKVFLECVQDMDHENMFWYRQDPGLGLRLIYFSYDVKMKEKGDIPEGYSVSREKKERFSLILESASTNQTSMYLCASTPPLGRGTTEAFFGQGTRLTVV.

This clonotype occurred a few times. The chain is built from TRBV5-5 and TRBJ2-1, with D perhaps matching TRBD2 (6 bases). V gave up 4 bases and J gave up 6 bases, with 14 bases separating them. From germline, CDR1 is SGHKS and CDR2 YYEKEE (reference sequence). The CDR3 runs 14 residues. The CDR3 bases are TGTGCCAGCAGCAATATAGCGGCGTTCAATGAGCAGTTCTTC. This encodes CASSNIAAFNEQFF.

This clonotype was seen only a few times. The genes are TRBV7-9 and TRBJ2-7; D may be TRBD1 (6 bases). Trimming pared 3 bases from V and 9 bases from J, leaving 15 bases between. CDR3 length equals 13 residues. Germline loops: CDR1 SEHNR, CDR2 FQNEAQ (reference sequence). In nucleotides, the CDR3 is TGTGCCAGCAGCTTGGGGACAACCTCAGGGCAGTACTTC. It is translated as CASSLGTTSGQYF.

This clonotype was detected ten times or more. The V gene is TRBV5-1, the J gene TRBJ2-6; TRBD1 aligns across 9 bases. Trimming at V came to 3 bases and at J to 3 bases, leaving 4 bases not matched to a gene. There are 16 residues in the CDR3. Germline CDR1 SGHRS, CDR2 YFSETQ. The CDR3 protein is CASSSQGAGGANVLTF. CDR3 nucleotide sequence: TGCGCCAGCAGCTCACAGGGGGCTGGTGGGGCCAACGTCCTGACTTTC.

This clonotype was seen ten or more times. The chain couples TRBV12-3 or TRBV12-4 to TRBJ2-1; D is unclear. This CDR3 has 15 amino acids. V lost 3 bases to trimming and J lost 0 bases, with 9 bases between them. The chain's CDR3 is CASSFWRLSYNEQFF. CDR3 DNA sequence: TGTGCCAGCAGTTTCTGGCGGCTCTCCTACAATGAGCAGTTCTTC.

The sample holds many counts of this clonotype. This chain uses TRBV7-2 with TRBJ2-7; the D call may be TRBD1 or TRBD2 (5 bases each). Germline V CDR1 and CDR2: SGHTA, FQGNSA. V was pared by 4 bases and J by 6 bases, with 19 bases between. The length of the CDR3 is 15 residues. CDR3 nucleotides: TGTGCCAGCAGCTCAAACAGGCGTTCGGGACCCGAGCAGTACTTC. Translation gives CASSSNRRSGPEQYF.

This clonotype was counted at least ten times. The chain carries TRBV5-6 and TRBJ2-5, with D maybe TRBD2 (7 bases). The germline gives CDR1 SGHDT, CDR2 YYEEEE. V was trimmed by 0 bases and J by 5 bases, leaving 14 bases between them. The CDR3 consists of 15 residues. The CDR3, as DNA: TGTGCCAGCAGCTTGGATGGGGGGGCTTGGGAGACCCAGTACTTC. It codes for CASSLDGGAWETQYF.

This clonotype appeared many times. CDR3 loop: CASSQGLVATQYF. The CDR3 coding sequence is TGCGCCAGCAGCCAAGGGCTGGTGGCTACGCAGTATTTT. The rearrangement joins TRBV4-3 to TRBJ2-3; no reliable D call. V shed 1 base and J shed 8 bases, with 10 bases lying between them. The CDR3 has 13 amino acids. The germline gives CDR1 LGHNA, CDR2 YSLEER.

This clonotype appeared many times. The chain couples TRBV20-1 to TRBJ2-3, with D possibly TRBD1 on 5 matching bases. Germline V lookup: CDR1 DFQATT, CDR2 SNEGSKA (reference sequence). The CDR3 sequence is 13 residues long. V was shortened by 8 bases and J by 0 bases, with 12 bases between the two germline ends. CDR3 nucleotide sequence: TGCAGTACCTGGGCAGGGAGCACAGATACGCAGTATTTT. This codes for CSTWAGSTDTQYF.

This clonotype was found many times. CDR3 protein: CSATKDPNTEAFF. CDR3 nucleotide sequence: TGCAGTGCTACTAAAGACCCGAACACTGAAGCTTTCTTT. This chain joins TRBV20-1 and TRBJ1-1; D is uncertain. Germline CDR1 and CDR2: DFQATT and SNEGSKA (reference sequence). The CDR3 is 13 residues long. V lost 4 bases, J lost 1 base, and 10 bases lay in between.

This clonotype was seen repeatedly, ten times or more. V is TRBV9 and J is TRBJ1-2, with D maybe TRBD1 (5 bases). The V gene lost 2 bases and the J gene lost 6 bases, with 11 bases spanning the gap. The CDR3 consists of 13 residues. CDR1 is SGDLS, CDR2 YYNGEE, per germline. CDR3 in amino acids: CASSVWGNHGYTF. CDR3 nucleotides: TGTGCCAGCAGCGTTTGGGGCAACCATGGCTACACCTTC. Filled out from reference TRBV9 and TRBJ1-2, the complete variable domain reads DSGVTQTPKHLITATGQRVTLRCSPRSGDLSVYWYQQSLDQGLQFLIQYYNGEERAKGNILERFSAQQFPDLHSELNLSSLELGDSALYFCASSVWGNHGYTFGSGTRLTVV.

The sample holds many counts of this clonotype. This rearrangement joins TRBV4-3 to TRBJ2-2; D perhaps matches TRBD1 (5 bases). This CDR3 is built from 18 residues. V shed 0 bases and J shed 1 base, with 15 bases lying between them. The germline V gene has CDR1 LGHNA and CDR2 YSLEER. The CDR3 sequence is CASSQDVPRALNTGELFF. DNA for the CDR3: TGCGCCAGCAGCCAAGATGTGCCCAGGGCCCTGAACACCGGGGAGCTGTTTTTT.

This clonotype came up many times. The chain carries TRBV6-1 and TRBJ2-2; 9 bases map to TRBD1. The J segment lost 3 bases and the V segment lost 5 bases, leaving 4 bases of the junction unmatched. This CDR3 contains 15 residues. Germline V gene data show CDR1 as MNHNS and CDR2 as SASEGT. Here the CDR3 DNA reads TGTGCCAGCAGTAGAGGGACAGGGTACACCGGGGAGCTGTTTTTT. Translation: CASSRGTGYTGELFF.

The sample holds many counts of this clonotype. The V and J genes are TRBV6-1 and TRBJ2-5; no reliable D call. This CDR3 is 11 amino acids long. Trimming shortened V by 5 bases and J by 4 bases, and 5 bases separated the two germline ends. Germline CDR1 reads MNHNS; CDR2 reads SASEGT. CDR3 region: CASSRTETQYF. CDR3 in DNA: TGTGCCAGCAGTCGGACAGAGACCCAGTACTTC.

This clonotype came up a few times. Here the CDR3 DNA reads TGCAGTGCTAGAGATAGAAGGGTAGGGTATAACAATCAGCCCCAGCATTTT. It specifies CSARDRRVGYNNQPQHF. The chain couples TRBV20-1 to TRBJ1-5, with no clear D. The CDR3 contains 17 residues. The germline V gene has CDR1 DFQATT and CDR2 SNEGSKA (reference sequence). Deletions cut 0 bases from V and 3 bases from J, with 18 bases between.

A single count supports this clonotype. This chain connects TRBV7-2 to TRBJ2-2; 10 bases are a match to TRBD2. The trim removed 3 bases at V and 4 bases at J, leaving 2 bases unmatched. Germline V CDR1 and CDR2: SGHTA, FQGNSA. The CDR3 runs to 15 residues. This CDR3 reads CASSFSGRATGELFF. The CDR3 DNA reads as TGTGCCAGCAGCTTCAGCGGGAGGGCCACCGGGGAGCTGTTTTTT.

In this sample, this clonotype turned up many times. The J gene is TRBJ1-2, the V gene TRBV4-3; D perhaps matches TRBD1 (6 bases). The CDR3 is made up of 16 amino acids. CDR1 is LGHNA and CDR2 is YSLEER in the germline V gene. V dropped 1 base and J dropped 5 bases, with 17 bases sitting between them. CDR3 sequence: CASSQGLRDTWYGYTF. The CDR3 DNA is TGCGCCAGCAGCCAAGGTCTAAGGGACACCTGGTATGGCTACACCTTC.

This clonotype has just a few counts. The chain employs TRBV11-3 and TRBJ1-5, with D tentatively TRBD1 (6 bases). V was clipped by 11 bases and J by 0 bases, with 17 bases between them. Looked up from germline, CDR1 is SGHNT and CDR2 is YENEEA. CDR3 length equals 15 residues. The CDR3 is CARPRQGPSNQPQHF. In DNA, the CDR3 is TGTGCCCGACCCCGTCAGGGGCCTAGCAATCAGCCCCAGCATTTT.

This clonotype was recorded at least ten times. The rearrangement joins TRBV7-3 to TRBJ1-1, with D tentatively TRBD1 (5 bases). Germline V lookup: CDR1 SGHTA, CDR2 FQGTGA. The CDR3 contains 13 residues. V dropped 4 bases and J dropped 6 bases, with 12 bases sitting between them. The CDR3 loop reads CASSSSLGAEAFF. The CDR3 region has the DNA TGTGCCAGCAGCTCCTCGCTAGGGGCTGAAGCTTTCTTT.

This clonotype was recorded many times. DNA for the CDR3: TGTGCCAGCAGTCTGCGCATTATAGATATCCAGTACTTC. Its protein is CASSLRIIDIQYF. The chain combines TRBV7-2 with TRBJ2-5; D not resolved. This CDR3 comprises 13 residues. V lost 6 bases, J lost 10 bases, and 18 bases lay in between. Germline V CDR1 and CDR2: SGHTA, FQGNSA.

Many counts were recorded for this clonotype. The chain links TRBV20-1 to TRBJ2-1; D gene uncertain. Germline CDR1 reads DFQATT; CDR2 reads SNEGSKA (reference sequence). The CDR3 sequence is 14 residues long. V was trimmed by 3 bases and J by 3 bases, leaving 12 bases between them. The CDR3, as DNA: TGCAGTGCTAGGCCTAGTGTGGGCTACAATGAGCAGTTCTTC. It specifies CSARPSVGYNEQFF.

This chain connects TRBV7-2 to TRBJ1-6; a weak D match, TRBD1 (5 bases). Trimming stripped 1 base from V and 7 bases from J, with 11 bases between. Germline V gives CDR1 SGHTA, CDR2 FQGNSA. This CDR3 has 15 amino acids. The CDR3 coding sequence is TGTGCCAGCAGCTTAGAGGGACGGGTCAATTCACCCCTCCACTTT. As protein: CASSLEGRVNSPLHF. Drawing the rest from reference TRBV7-2 and TRBJ1-6, the complete variable domain is GAGVSQSPSNKVTEKGKDVELRCDPISGHTALYWYRQSLGQGLEFLIYFQGNSAPDKSGLPSDRFSAERTGGSVSTLTIQRTQQEDSAVYLCASSLEGRVNSPLHFGNGTRLTVT.